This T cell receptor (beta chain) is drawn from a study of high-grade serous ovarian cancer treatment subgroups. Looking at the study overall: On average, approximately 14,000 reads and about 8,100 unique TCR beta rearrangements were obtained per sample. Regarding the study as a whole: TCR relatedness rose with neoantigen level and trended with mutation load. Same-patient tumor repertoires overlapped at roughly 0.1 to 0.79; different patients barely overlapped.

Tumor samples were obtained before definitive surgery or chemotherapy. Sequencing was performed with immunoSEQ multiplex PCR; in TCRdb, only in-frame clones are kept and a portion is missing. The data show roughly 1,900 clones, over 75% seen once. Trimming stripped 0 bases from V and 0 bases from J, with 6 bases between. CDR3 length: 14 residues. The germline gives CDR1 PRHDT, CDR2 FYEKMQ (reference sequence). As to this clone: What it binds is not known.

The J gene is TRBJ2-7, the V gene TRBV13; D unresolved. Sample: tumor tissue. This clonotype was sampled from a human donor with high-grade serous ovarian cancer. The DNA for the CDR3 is TGTGCCAGCAGCTTAGGGGCCGCCTCCTACGAGCAGTACTTC. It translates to CASSLGAASYEQYF.